This TCR beta chain was recovered during a study of blood T cells in healthy people across ages. The CDR3 extends over 14 amino acids. Germline lookup yields CDR1 SEHNR and CDR2 FQNEAQ (reference sequence). The J segment lost 6 bases and the V segment lost 4 bases, leaving 6 bases of the junction unmatched. Then a second PCR, running roughly 7 to 12 cycles, was carried out with a sample-barcoded 5' primer and a J-beta primer mix. TCRdb fed the 5' RACE reads into MiXCR, producing one record per CDR3 protein. The data show some 1,800,000 distinct CDR3 sequences, with 30% to 40% seen just once and roughly 23% held by the top ten.

Sample: blood. The receptor was isolated from a human donor in good health. The chain is built from TRBV7-9 and TRBJ2-4; TRBD1 aligns across 7 bases. The CDR3 nucleotides read TGTGCCAGCAGCTCTGACAGGGTGATAAACATTCAGTACTTC. It codes for CASSSDRVINIQYF.